The clone carrying this TCR beta chain was counted between two and nine times. In making TCR cDNA, 5'RACE template switching added a universal primer site and UMIs to it. TCRdb re-analysed the 5' RACE reads in MiXCR, keeping a single row per CDR3 protein. This sample has approximately 260,000 distinct CDR3 sequences; over 4.5% occur once, and the top ten carry roughly 3.5%. The record originates from a study of T cells after yellow fever vaccination. Study-wide context: Fractions with few cells were prepared using SMART-Seq v4 Ultra Low Input.

The CDR3 totals 15 residues. V was pared by 3 bases and J by 1 base, with 2 bases of the junction left unmatched. Germline-derived CDR1 and CDR2 are SGHAT and FQNNGV. The sample here was CD4+ T cells sorted from PBMCs, taken on the day of the yellow fever booster vaccination. The chain uses TRBV11-2 and TRBJ2-3; 9 positions agree with TRBD2. This clonotype originated in a man in his late teens or twenties who received the YFV17D yellow fever vaccine. The CDR3 region is CASSFRTSGTDTQYF. As DNA, the CDR3 is TGTGCCAGCAGCTTCCGGACTAGCGGCACAGATACGCAGTATTTT.